Presented here are 28 T cell receptor beta chains from one specimen sequenced in a study of blood T cell repertoires in COVID-19. The protocol was immunoSEQ multiplex PCR, while the TCRdb copy is restricted to in-frame clones and leaves out a portion. Of about 280,000 clones listed, almost 90% were seen once; the top ten hold approximately 11%. Sequencing was performed on peripheral blood. The receptors shown here come from a young woman with COVID-19, enrolled during active disease.

This clone was seen once. The same CDR3 also results from other DNA sequences found in this sample. The rearrangement joins TRBV11-2 to TRBJ2-7; D ambiguous. Trimming took off 0 bases at V and 4 bases at J, with 4 bases between the two ends. The CDR3 is 12 residues long. The germline gives CDR1 SGHAT, CDR2 FQNNGV. As DNA, the CDR3 is TGTGCCAGCAGCTTAGATCGGTACGAGCAGTACTTC. Encoded protein: CASSLDRYEQYF.

The chain employs TRBV9 and TRBJ2-7; tentatively, D is TRBD1 (6 bases). The CDR3 runs to 15 residues. Germline V lookup: CDR1 SGDLS, CDR2 YYNGEE. V was clipped by 0 bases and J by 5 bases, with 15 bases between them. The CDR3 region is CASSVEVGGVDEQYF. DNA of the CDR3: TGTGCCAGCAGCGTAGAGGTAGGGGGTGTCGACGAGCAGTACTTC.

This rearrangement joins TRBV4-3 to TRBJ2-4; maybe TRBD2 (6 bases). The CDR3 runs 13 residues. Per germline, CDR1 LGHNA and CDR2 YSLEER. Trimming stripped 3 bases from V and 16 bases from J, with 19 bases between. The CDR3 is CASSHGGPNLLYF. CDR3 nucleotide sequence: TGCGCCAGCAGCCACGGGGGACCAAATCTCCTCTACTTC.

This chain uses TRBV27 with TRBJ2-3; the match to TRBD2 covers 7 bases. Germline CDR1 MNHEY, CDR2 SMNVEV (reference sequence). V lost 0 bases, J lost 2 bases, and 5 bases stayed unmatched. The CDR3 length is 16 residues. The CDR3 bases are TGTGCCAGCAGTTTATCGGCTAGCGGCTACACAGATACGCAGTATTTT. This translates into CASSLSASGYTDTQYF.

J is TRBJ1-1 and V is TRBV6-2 or TRBV6-3; a weak D match, TRBD1 (6 bases). CDR1 and CDR2 (germline): MNHEY, SVGEGT. The CDR3 runs to 14 residues. V was trimmed by 2 bases and J by 4 bases, leaving 11 bases between them. The CDR3: CASSYEQGATEAFF. CDR3 coding DNA: TGTGCCAGCAGTTACGAACAGGGCGCCACTGAAGCTTTCTTT.

The genes are TRBV3-1 (or the pseudogene TRBV3-2) and TRBJ2-2; TRBD2 is a possible D gene (5 bases). The germline V gene encodes CDR1 LGHDT and CDR2 YNNKEL (reference sequence). Between the trimmed V and J ends, which lost 4 bases and 0 bases, there was a span of 15 bases. The CDR3 loop spans 17 amino acids. CDR3 residues: CASSRGVPSANTGELFF. The CDR3 DNA follows: TGTGCCAGCAGCCGGGGAGTTCCGTCCGCGAACACCGGGGAGCTGTTTTTT.

This clone is a singleton in its sample. The chain employs TRBV2 and TRBJ1-5; D is undetermined. The CDR3 loop spans 12 amino acids. V shed 7 bases and J shed 6 bases, with 10 bases lying between them. Germline V gene lookup returns CDR1 SNHLY and CDR2 FYNNEI. Here the CDR3 reads CASKGDGQPQHF. CDR3 in DNA: TGTGCCAGCAAGGGAGACGGTCAGCCCCAGCATTTT.

The chain combines TRBV6-6 with TRBJ1-2; 9 bases agree with TRBD1. The V gene end was trimmed by 6 bases and the J gene end by 8 bases; junction bases not matched to a gene: 7. Germline CDR1 reads MNHNY; CDR2 reads SVGAGI (reference sequence). The CDR3 consists of 13 residues. The CDR3 is CASSDGQGRGYTF. In DNA form, the CDR3 reads TGTGCCAGCAGCGACGGACAGGGGAGAGGCTACACCTTC.

This clone came up once. The chain is built from TRBV28 and TRBJ2-1; D possibly corresponds to TRBD2 (6 bases). The V and J ends lost 6 bases and 0 bases respectively, with 15 bases between them. Germline V gene lookup returns CDR1 MDHEN and CDR2 SYDVKM. This CDR3 contains 16 residues. CDR3 region: CASRRPEGSSYNEQFF. CDR3 DNA: TGTGCCAGCAGAAGACCGGAGGGGAGCTCCTACAATGAGCAGTTCTTC.

The chain links TRBV30 to TRBJ1-2; 8 positions match TRBD1. CDR3 length equals 13 residues. J was trimmed by 4 bases and V by 0 bases; bases with no gene match: 1. Germline CDR1 is GTSNPN and CDR2 is SVGIG (reference sequence). The DNA for the CDR3 is TGTGCCTGGAGTGTAGACAGGGGCTATGGCTACACCTTC. Translated, it gives CAWSVDRGYGYTF.

V gene TRBV15 combines with J gene TRBJ2-1, with 9 bases lining up with TRBD2. CDR3 size: 15 residues. Trimming took 6 bases from V and 6 from J; bases not matched to a gene: 9. Germline V CDR1 and CDR2: LNHNV, YYDKDF (reference sequence). The CDR3 spells CATSSGSLQVNEQFF. The CDR3 nucleotides are TGTGCCACCAGTAGCGGGAGCCTCCAAGTCAATGAGCAGTTCTTC. Full variable domain (remainder filled in from reference TRBV15 and TRBJ2-1): DAMVIQNPRYQVTQFGKPVTLSCSQTLNHNVMYWYQQKSSQAPKLLFHYYDKDFNNEADTPDNFQSRRPNTSFCFLDIRSPGLGDTAMYLCATSSGSLQVNEQFFGPGTRLTVL.

The rearrangement links TRBV6-5 to TRBJ2-3; 11 nucleotides agree with TRBD1. Trimming removed 5 bases from V and 3 bases from J; junction bases left unmatched: 4. This CDR3 spans 15 amino acids. Looked up from germline, CDR1 is MNHEY and CDR2 is SVGAGI. The CDR3 DNA reads TGTGCCAGCAGTAGGACAGGGGGCTGGACAGATACGCAGTATTTT. Protein product: CASSRTGGWTDTQYF.

This clone was counted a few times. CDR3 sequence: CAWSVGDSTEAFF. In DNA, the CDR3 is TGTGCCTGGAGTGTGGGGGACTCCACTGAAGCTTTCTTT. V gene TRBV30 combines with J gene TRBJ1-1; possible D gene TRBD1, 5 bases. CDR3 length equals 13 residues. Per germline, CDR1 GTSNPN and CDR2 SVGIG (reference sequence). Between the trimmed V and J ends, which lost 0 bases and 4 bases, there was a span of 9 bases.

There are a few counts of this clone. The germline gene is not matched at one end of the junction; a read error may be the cause. This specimen includes other DNA sequences encoding the same CDR3. The V gene is TRBV19, the J gene TRBJ1-5; D is undetermined. This CDR3 is built from 13 residues. Germline V gives CDR1 LNHDA, CDR2 SQIVND (reference sequence). As DNA, the CDR3 is TGTGCCAGTAGCATAGGAGGCAATCAGCCCCAGCATTTT. Amino acid sequence: CASSIGGNQPQHF.

The chain carries TRBV2 and TRBJ1-5; 7 nucleotides match TRBD1. The germline CDR1 and CDR2 sequences are SNHLY and FYNNEI. CDR3 length equals 14 residues. V trimming: 7 bases; J trimming: 6 bases; junction bases outside the gene matches: 9. CDR3 coding DNA: TGTGCCAGCAAAGTTTCTTCAGGGGGTCAGCCCCAGCATTTT. It is translated as CASKVSSGGQPQHF.

The genes are TRBV12-3 or TRBV12-4 and TRBJ2-7; D perhaps matches TRBD2 (6 bases). Trimming removed 2 bases from V and 4 bases from J, with 9 bases in between. The CDR3 extends over 13 amino acids. CDR3 sequence: CASSLSGPYEQYF. The CDR3 DNA is TGTGCCAGCAGTTTAAGCGGGCCATACGAGCAGTACTTC.

The J gene is TRBJ1-2, the V gene TRBV19; D gene ambiguous. This CDR3 is built from 11 residues. With 10 bases removed from V and 5 bases from J, the gap between germline ends came to 11 bases. Germline CDR1 reads LNHDA; CDR2 reads SQIVND (reference sequence). The CDR3 loop is CATNGNYGYTF. The CDR3 coding sequence is TGTGCCACCAACGGGAATTATGGCTACACCTTC.

This chain uses TRBV5-6 with TRBJ2-7; the D gene is possibly TRBD1 (5 bases). Germline V gene lookup returns CDR1 SGHDT and CDR2 YYEEEE. The V gene lost 2 bases and the J gene lost 6 bases, with 12 bases spanning the gap. CDR3 length equals 13 residues. The CDR3 coding sequence is TGTGCCAGCAGCTTTCCAGGGTGGCTCGAGCAGTACTTC. Protein product: CASSFPGWLEQYF. The variable domain in full, completed from reference TRBV5-6 and TRBJ2-7, reads DAGVTQSPTHLIKTRGQQVTLRCSPKSGHDTVSWYQQALGQGPQFIFQYYEEEERQRGNFPDRFSGHQFPNYSSELNVNALLLGDSALYLCASSFPGWLEQYFGPGTRLTVT.

The V call is TRBV4-3, the J call TRBJ2-1; 9 bases are shared with TRBD2. Germline CDR1 is LGHNA and CDR2 is YSLEER. V shed 5 bases, J shed 9 bases, and the junction held 8 bases outside the gene matches. The CDR3 sequence is 14 residues long. CDR3 residues: CASSVSAGGVEQFF. The CDR3, as DNA: TGCGCCAGCAGCGTTTCAGCGGGAGGTGTTGAGCAGTTCTTC.

This chain connects TRBV24-1 to TRBJ2-1; TRBD1 matches at 10 bases. This CDR3 spans 16 amino acids. J gave up 5 bases and V 4 bases, and 7 bases lay outside the gene matches. The V gene's germline CDR1 is KGHDR and CDR2 SFDVKD. DNA of the CDR3: TGTGCCACCAGTGACCCTGGACAGGGGGTTAACAATGAGCAGTTCTTC. Encoded protein: CATSDPGQGVNNEQFF.

This chain connects TRBV7-9 to TRBJ2-7; TRBD2 agrees at 10 bases. The CDR3 has 14 amino acids. Germline trimming cut 6 bases from V and 5 bases from J; bases unmatched to any gene: 7. In germline, CDR1 is SEHNR, CDR2 FQNEAQ (reference sequence). The chain's CDR3 is CASSRSGRANEQYF. CDR3 bases: TGTGCCAGCAGTAGAAGCGGGAGGGCCAACGAGCAGTACTTC.

CDR3 DNA: TGTGCCAGCACACGGACAGGGGGCAGTCCCTACAATGAGCAGTTCTTC. Its protein product is CASTRTGGSPYNEQFF. V gene TRBV5-5 combines with J gene TRBJ2-1; 11 bases are shared with TRBD1. The CDR3 runs 16 residues. The V gene end was trimmed by 6 bases and the J gene end by 2 bases; junction bases not matched to a gene: 7. From germline, CDR1 is SGHKS and CDR2 YYEKEE (reference sequence).

V usage is TRBV30 and J usage is TRBJ2-3, with D perhaps matching TRBD1 (6 bases). The CDR3 extends over 14 amino acids. The V end was cut by 0 bases, the J end by 6 bases, with 13 bases between. Germline assignment: CDR1 GTSNPN and CDR2 SVGIG (reference sequence). CDR3 DNA sequence: TGTGCCTGGAGTGTAAGGCAGGGGACGGATACGCAGTATTTT. Translation: CAWSVRQGTDTQYF.

This sequence joins TRBV27 and TRBJ2-7, with D tentatively TRBD1 (6 bases). V was shortened by 0 bases and J by 3 bases, with 12 bases between the two germline ends. The CDR3 covers 15 residues. CDR1 is MNHEY, CDR2 SMNVEV, per germline (reference sequence). CDR3 DNA sequence: TGTGCCAGCAGTTTATCGATGGGGACACACTACGAGCAGTACTTC. Encoded protein: CASSLSMGTHYEQYF.

The V call is TRBV3-1 (or the pseudogene TRBV3-2), the J call TRBJ2-2, with 12 bases aligning to TRBD2. V shed 0 bases and J 4 bases; nucleotides not matched to a gene: 12. CDR1 is LGHDT, CDR2 YNNKEL, per germline (reference sequence). CDR3 length: 20 residues. This chain's CDR3 is CASSQDGFLAGGPSTGELFF. CDR3 DNA: TGTGCCAGCAGCCAAGACGGTTTTCTAGCGGGAGGGCCGAGCACCGGGGAGCTGTTTTTT.

This sequence joins TRBV6-2 or TRBV6-3 and TRBJ1-2; TRBD1 matches 11 bases. The CDR3 totals 14 residues. V gave up 4 bases and J gave up 4 bases; unmatched junction bases: 2. CDR1 is MNHEY, CDR2 SVGEGT, per germline. CDR3 DNA sequence: TGTGCCAGCAGTTGGGACAGGGGGACCTATGGCTACACCTTC. It codes for CASSWDRGTYGYTF.

The chain employs TRBV20-1 and TRBJ2-7; 10 bases align to TRBD2. This CDR3 is built from 13 residues. Germline assignment: CDR1 DFQATT and CDR2 SNEGSKA (reference sequence). V lost 3 bases to trimming and J lost 5 bases; unmatched junction nucleotides: 4. The CDR3 region has the DNA TGCAGTGCTAGTACGGGACTAGCGAACGAGCAGTACTTC. Residues: CSASTGLANEQYF.

The rearrangement links TRBV18 to TRBJ2-5; D is unclear. Looked up from germline, CDR1 is KGHSH and CDR2 is LQKENI. The CDR3 length is 13 residues. Trimming left V 0 bases short and J 1 base short, with 3 bases between. CDR3 residues: CASSPPAQETQYF. In nucleotides, the CDR3 is TGTGCCAGCTCACCACCGGCCCAAGAGACCCAGTACTTC.